This TCR beta chain appears in the sequencing data of a study of blood T cell repertoires in COVID-19. Whole-study context: Specimens from acute and convalescent COVID-19 originated in the United States, Italy and Spain.

Membership in each cohort depended on participant-reported clinical history. All recovered Cohort 3 donors got two negative PCRs, got clearance, or saw symptom resolution. Some clones are missing from TCRdb's copy, which holds only in-frame ones; the method was immunoSEQ multiplex PCR. The sample has fewer than 450,000 clones, 88% seen once. The sequence derives from a woman aged 18-30 years who had recovered from COVID-19. Sequenced input: PBMCs or T cells enriched from blood (not recorded which).

CDR3 bases: TGTGCCAGCATCACGGGGCGGGGGGTGAACACTGAAGCTTTCTTT. Translating it yields CASITGRGVNTEAFF. This chain joins TRBV6-5 and TRBJ1-1; maybe TRBD1 (5 bases). Germline-derived CDR1 and CDR2 are MNHEY and SVGAGI. Trimming left V 7 bases short and J 0 bases short, with 15 bases between. This CDR3 comprises 15 residues.